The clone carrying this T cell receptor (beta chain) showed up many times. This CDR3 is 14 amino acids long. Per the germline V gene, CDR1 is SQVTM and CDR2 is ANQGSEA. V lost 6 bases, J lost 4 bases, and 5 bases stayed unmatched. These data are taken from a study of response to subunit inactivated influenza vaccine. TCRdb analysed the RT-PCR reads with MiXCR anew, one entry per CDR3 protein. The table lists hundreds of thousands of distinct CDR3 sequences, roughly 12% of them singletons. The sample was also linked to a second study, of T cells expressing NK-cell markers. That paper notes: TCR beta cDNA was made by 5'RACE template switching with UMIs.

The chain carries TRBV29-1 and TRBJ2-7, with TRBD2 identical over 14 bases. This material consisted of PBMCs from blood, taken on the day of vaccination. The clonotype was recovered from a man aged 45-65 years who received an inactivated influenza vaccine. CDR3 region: CSVTGLAGVYEQYF. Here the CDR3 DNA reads TGCAGCGTCACGGGACTAGCGGGAGTGTACGAGCAGTACTTC.